The 13 T cell receptor beta chains listed next were all sequenced from one sample in a study of regulatory T cells in long-lasting Graves disease. Specified time point: persistent/refractory GD, antithyroid drugs over 5 years with positive TRAb. PBMC-extracted RNA yielded the TCR library. The authors built TCR beta libraries using iRepertoire HTBI primers and Arm-PCR of CDR3 regions. In TCRdb, the multiplex PCR reads were re-called with MiXCR into one record per CDR3 protein. The sample includes roughly 300,000 distinct CDR3 sequences, 22% of them seen just once. Sequencing was performed on peripheral blood mononuclear cells (PBMCs), taken when the disease was refractory, from a patient treated with antithyroid drugs. The receptors derive from a female donor with Graves disease.

This clonotype was counted a few times. V usage is TRBV6-5 and J usage is TRBJ1-5, with D unclear. Trimming took off 8 bases at V and 4 bases at J, with 18 bases between the two ends. Germline V gene lookup returns CDR1 MNHEY and CDR2 SVGAGI. The CDR3 is 15 residues long. CDR3 protein: CASGLGPLGNQPQHF. The DNA of the CDR3 is TGTGCCAGCGGTTTGGGTCCTTTAGGTAATCAGCCCCAGCATTTT.

The rearrangement joins TRBV12-3 or TRBV12-4 to TRBJ2-3, with TRBD2 as a possible D gene (5 bases). The CDR3 totals 14 residues. Trimming shortened V by 5 bases and J by 5 bases, and 14 bases separated the two germline ends. The CDR3 DNA sequence: TGTGCCAGCAGTCTGCGGGCAGCAATAGATACGCAGTATTTT. This gives the protein CASSLRAAIDTQYF.

The V call is TRBV27, the J call TRBJ1-1; D gene uncertain. V gave up 5 bases and J gave up 7 bases, with 17 bases separating them. The germline CDR1 and CDR2 sequences are MNHEY and SMNVEV (reference sequence). The length of the CDR3 is 14 residues. In DNA form, the CDR3 reads TGTGCCAGCAGTCCCATTGGGTCAGCCAATGAAGCTTTCTTT. Translating it yields CASSPIGSANEAFF.

The chain joins TRBV20-1 to TRBJ1-2; tentative D call: TRBD1 (6 bases). The germline V gene has CDR1 DFQATT and CDR2 SNEGSKA (reference sequence). V dropped 0 bases and J dropped 4 bases, with 9 bases sitting between them. The length of the CDR3 is 13 residues. The CDR3 is CSARERTVYGYTF. The CDR3 bases are TGCAGTGCTAGAGAGAGGACAGTCTATGGCTACACCTTC.

The rearrangement joins TRBV29-1 to TRBJ1-1; D is uncertain. This CDR3 has 14 amino acids. Per the germline V gene, CDR1 is SQVTM and CDR2 is ANQGSEA. V gave up 4 bases and J gave up 0 bases, with 12 bases separating them. CDR3 sequence: CSVVSSYMNTEAFF. CDR3 nucleotides: TGCAGCGTTGTAAGCAGTTACATGAACACTGAAGCTTTCTTT.

The rearrangement joins TRBV4-1 to TRBJ1-3; 7 bases agree with TRBD1. The CDR3 consists of 15 residues. J was trimmed by 2 bases and V by 0 bases; bases with no gene match: 1. Per the germline V gene, CDR1 is MGHRA and CDR2 is YSYEKL. The CDR3 DNA reads TGCGCCAGCAGCCAAGAGGGGACAGCTGGAAACACCATATATTTT. Translated: CASSQEGTAGNTIYF.

Details on this clonotype: Possible read error: a much larger clone is one base away. This rearrangement joins TRBV20-1 to TRBJ2-7; 8 nucleotides align to TRBD2. Germline lookup yields CDR1 DFQATT and CDR2 SNEGSKA (reference sequence). The trim removed 6 bases at V and 6 bases at J, leaving 13 bases unmatched. This CDR3 has 14 amino acids. The chain's CDR3 is CSAYLTSGGPEQYF. The CDR3 bases are TGCAGTGCCTACCTGACCAGCGGGGGTCCCGAGCAGTACTTC.

The chain recombines TRBV28 with TRBJ1-3, with 9 bases matching TRBD1. Per the germline V gene, CDR1 is MDHEN and CDR2 is SYDVKM. This CDR3 has 15 amino acids. V lost 6 bases and J lost 2; bases outside the gene matches: 5. CDR3 coding DNA: TGTGCCAGCAGCGACAGGGGGATAACTGGAAACACCATATATTTT. This translates into CASSDRGITGNTIYF.

Many counts were recorded for this clonotype. The rearrangement links TRBV11-2 to TRBJ1-1; D is uncertain. CDR3 size: 13 residues. The germline gives CDR1 SGHAT, CDR2 FQNNGV. Trimming stripped 1 base from V and 6 bases from J, with 9 bases between. The CDR3 is CASSLVRTPEAFF. For the CDR3, the DNA is TGTGCCAGCAGCTTAGTTCGGACCCCTGAAGCTTTCTTT. Drawing the rest from reference TRBV11-2 and TRBJ1-1, the complete variable domain is EAGVAQSPRYKIIEKRQSVAFWCNPISGHATLYWYQQILGQGPKLLIQFQNNGVVDDSQLPKDRFSAERLKGVDSTLKIQPAKLEDSAVYLCASSLVRTPEAFFGQGTRLTVV.

This clonotype was seen ten or more times. The V gene is TRBV20-1, the J gene TRBJ1-2; no clear D. Trimming removed 3 bases from V and 4 bases from J, with 15 bases in between. There are 14 residues in the CDR3. In germline, CDR1 is DFQATT, CDR2 SNEGSKA (reference sequence). The chain's CDR3 is CSASDVFSFYGYTF. The CDR3 region has the DNA TGCAGTGCTAGTGATGTGTTTTCGTTCTATGGCTACACCTTC.

This chain uses TRBV19 with TRBJ2-2; tentative D call: TRBD2 (5 bases). The CDR3 has 15 amino acids. Germline CDR1 reads LNHDA; CDR2 reads SQIVND (reference sequence). V lost 6 bases, J lost 0 bases, and 11 bases lay in between. CDR3 sequence reads: CASSTGYPNTGELFF. In nucleotides, the CDR3 is TGTGCCAGTAGCACGGGATACCCGAACACCGGGGAGCTGTTTTTT.

This clonotype was recorded a few times. This chain links TRBV6-4 with TRBJ1-1; D not resolved. Germline CDR1 MRHNA, CDR2 SNTAGT. V was cut by 8 bases and J by 1 base, with 8 bases left in between. CDR3 length equals 12 residues. The CDR3, as DNA: TGTGCCAGCGGACTCCCGAACACTGAAGCTTTCTTT. Protein product: CASGLPNTEAFF.

Turning to this clonotype: A single base separates this from a much larger clone, so it may be a read error. The chain employs TRBV28 and TRBJ1-1; weak D call: TRBD1 (6 bases). From germline, CDR1 is MDHEN and CDR2 SYDVKM. This CDR3 spans 15 amino acids. The CDR3 sequence: CAGSPGQPEFSEAFF. The CDR3 DNA sequence: TGTGCCGGCAGTCCAGGACAGCCCGAGTTCTCTGAAGCTTTCTTT.